These 27 T cell receptor beta chains were sequenced from one sample in a study of Graves' ophthalmopathy and Graves' hyperthyroidism. RNA transcripts were the template, and TCR beta CDR3 regions were amplified from them. The authors performed first-round RT-PCR with HTBI primers and then a second-round multiplex PCR. TCRdb processed the multiplex PCR reads anew with MiXCR; each CDR3 protein has one entry. Here the sample spans roughly 230,000 distinct CDR3 sequences, roughly 21% being singletons. Material for sequencing was peripheral blood. The receptor source for this set is a woman aged 50 to 60 with Graves' ophthalmopathy.

This clonotype was seen repeatedly, ten times or more. The CDR3 DNA reads as TGTGCCACCGATGGGGGGACTACCTATGGCTACACCTTC. This encodes CATDGGTTYGYTF. The rearrangement joins TRBV6-6 to TRBJ1-2; perhaps TRBD1 as D (5 bases). Germline lookup yields CDR1 MNHNY and CDR2 SVGAGI (reference sequence). The V end lost 10 bases, the J end lost 4 bases, and 16 bases lay between the germline ends. There are 13 residues in the CDR3.

This rearrangement joins TRBV7-2 to TRBJ2-7, with a weak D call TRBD1 (6 bases). V was cut by 3 bases and J by 4 bases, with 10 bases left in between. Germline V gene sequence: CDR1 SGHTA, CDR2 FQGNSA. This CDR3 comprises 13 residues. This CDR3 is CASSLDRMYEQYF. In DNA form, the CDR3 reads TGTGCCAGCAGCTTGGACAGAATGTACGAGCAGTACTTC.

In its sample, this clonotype was seen many times. The rearrangement uses TRBV10-3 and TRBJ2-5; 7 nucleotides match TRBD1. Germline V gene sequence: CDR1 ENHRY, CDR2 SYGVKD. The J segment lost 5 bases and the V segment lost 2 bases, leaving 5 bases of the junction unmatched. This CDR3 has 14 amino acids. The CDR3 reads CAISETGVTETQYF. CDR3 DNA sequence: TGTGCCATCAGTGAGACAGGGGTGACGGAGACCCAGTACTTC.

This clonotype showed up many times. CDR3 loop: CASSAGRGLTEAFF. In DNA form, the CDR3 reads TGTGCCAGTAGTGCCGGCCGGGGGCTGACTGAAGCTTTCTTT. This chain joins TRBV19 and TRBJ1-1; the D gene is possibly TRBD1 (6 bases). V lost 5 bases and J lost 5, with 15 bases in between. Germline V gene sequence: CDR1 LNHDA, CDR2 SQIVND (reference sequence). The CDR3 covers 14 residues.

At least ten counts were recorded for this clonotype. The V gene is TRBV11-2, the J gene TRBJ1-5; maybe TRBD1 (5 bases). Germline V gene data show CDR1 as SGHAT and CDR2 as FQNNGV. The CDR3 has 17 amino acids. V shed 4 bases and J shed 10 bases, with 26 bases lying between them. The chain's CDR3 is CASSSDIPGRTNYPQHF. CDR3 bases: TGTGCCAGCAGCTCGGATATTCCGGGACGGACCAATTACCCCCAGCATTTT. The variable domain in full, with the rest retrieved from reference TRBV11-2 and TRBJ1-5, is EAGVAQSPRYKIIEKRQSVAFWCNPISGHATLYWYQQILGQGPKLLIQFQNNGVVDDSQLPKDRFSAERLKGVDSTLKIQPAKLEDSAVYLCASSSDIPGRTNYPQHFGDGTRLSIL.

This clonotype was seen repeatedly, ten times or more. This chain connects TRBV9 to TRBJ1-2; D is undetermined. In germline, CDR1 is SGDLS, CDR2 YYNGEE. The V end was cut by 0 bases, the J end by 4 bases, with 10 bases between. The CDR3 totals 14 residues. CDR3 loop: CASSVAEGSYGYTF. In DNA form, the CDR3 reads TGTGCCAGCAGCGTAGCTGAAGGTTCCTATGGCTACACCTTC.

This clonotype has a count of ten or more. The chain combines TRBV6-5 with TRBJ2-7; D could derive from TRBD1 or TRBD2 (6 bases each). Trimming left V 2 bases short and J 2 bases short, with 16 bases between. The germline CDR1 and CDR2 sequences are MNHEY and SVGAGI. The CDR3 extends over 16 amino acids. CDR3: CASSYGPGAKAYEQYF. CDR3 nucleotide sequence: TGTGCCAGCAGTTACGGGCCGGGGGCTAAAGCCTACGAGCAGTACTTC.

Many counts were recorded for this clonotype. The gene calls are TRBV19 and TRBJ2-1, with 7 bases identical to TRBD2. Trimming took 5 bases from V and 7 from J; bases not matched to a gene: 14. The CDR3 is 16 residues long. The germline V gene has CDR1 LNHDA and CDR2 SQIVND (reference sequence). The CDR3 here is CASSSRWREYGNEQFF. CDR3 bases: TGTGCCAGTAGTTCCCGTTGGCGGGAGTATGGGAATGAGCAGTTCTTC.

The chain is built from TRBV29-1 and TRBJ2-5, with D possibly matching TRBD2 (5 bases). CDR3 length: 12 amino acids. Germline assignment: CDR1 SQVTM and CDR2 ANQGSEA. V lost 6 bases, J lost 2 bases, and 10 bases lay in between. The CDR3 DNA sequence: TGCAGCGTCCCGGGGTATCAAGAGACCCAGTACTTC. Its translation is CSVPGYQETQYF.

This clonotype was counted many times. The V and J genes are TRBV5-1 and TRBJ1-1, with D possibly matching TRBD1 (5 bases). V shed 7 bases and J shed 1 base, with 17 bases lying between them. Per germline, CDR1 SGHRS and CDR2 YFSETQ. The CDR3 extends over 15 amino acids. The CDR3 DNA reads TGCGCCAGCGGACACGCCCGGGGCCCGAACACTGAAGCTTTCTTT. It is translated as CASGHARGPNTEAFF.

This clonotype occurred many times. This chain connects TRBV2 to TRBJ2-7; 13 nucleotides align to TRBD2. The CDR3 covers 16 residues. V dropped 3 bases and J dropped 8; count of bases not matched to a gene: 10. The germline V gene has CDR1 SNHLY and CDR2 FYNNEI. CDR3 amino acids: CASSEDRTSGRAKQYF. CDR3 DNA sequence: TGTGCCAGCAGTGAGGACCGTACTAGCGGGAGGGCAAAGCAGTACTTC.

This clonotype came up many times. The V gene is TRBV12-3 or TRBV12-4, the J gene TRBJ2-7; the D gene could be TRBD1 or TRBD2 (6 bases each). CDR3 length: 14 amino acids. V was trimmed by 6 bases and J by 0 bases, leaving 12 bases between them. The CDR3 DNA sequence: TGTGCCAGCAGCTGGGGGGACACCTCCTACGAGCAGTACTTC. Amino acid sequence: CASSWGDTSYEQYF.

The rearrangement links TRBV5-1 to TRBJ2-5; 7 bases are shared with TRBD2. Per germline, CDR1 SGHRS and CDR2 YFSETQ. The V and J ends lost 3 bases and 5 bases, in that order; junction bases with no gene match: 13. The CDR3 extends over 16 amino acids. This CDR3 reads CASSSAPSGGSETQYF. In DNA, the CDR3 is TGCGCCAGCAGCTCGGCGCCTAGCGGAGGAAGTGAGACCCAGTACTTC.

This clonotype was recorded at least ten times. The chain joins TRBV20-1 to TRBJ1-1; 7 nucleotides agree with TRBD1. CDR1 is DFQATT, CDR2 SNEGSKA, per germline (reference sequence). Trimming removed 2 bases from V and 0 bases from J; junction bases left unmatched: 6. The CDR3 covers 15 residues. Here the CDR3 DNA reads TGCAGTGCTAGACTCCTGACAGGGCTGAACACTGAAGCTTTCTTT. Translated, it gives CSARLLTGLNTEAFF.

The chain recombines TRBV2 with TRBJ2-5; 12 bases are shared with TRBD1. Looked up from germline, CDR1 is SNHLY and CDR2 is FYNNEI. CDR3 length: 15 amino acids. The V and J ends lost 5 bases and 5 bases, in that order; junction bases with no gene match: 6. CDR3 in amino acids: CASSKGQGAGETQYF. The CDR3 DNA follows: TGTGCCAGCAGTAAGGGACAGGGGGCCGGGGAGACCCAGTACTTC.

This clonotype was detected ten times or more. The V and J genes are TRBV10-3 and TRBJ1-1, with D perhaps TRBD1 (5 bases). The CDR3 covers 13 residues. V was trimmed by 6 bases and J by 4 bases, leaving 12 bases between them. Germline assignment: CDR1 ENHRY and CDR2 SYGVKD. The CDR3 sequence is CAISLTGGTEAFF. The DNA of the CDR3 is TGTGCCATCAGCCTAACGGGGGGCACTGAAGCTTTCTTT.

There are a few counts of this clonotype. The chain links TRBV28 to TRBJ2-5, with 8 bases lining up with TRBD2. Germline V gene data show CDR1 as MDHEN and CDR2 as SYDVKM. Unmatched junction bases numbered 8, after V lost 4 bases and J lost 1 base. This CDR3 is built from 16 residues. CDR3 coding DNA: TGTGCCAGCAGTTCCCTAACTACTAGCGGCCAAGAGACCCAGTACTTC. Protein: CASSSLTTSGQETQYF.

In its sample, this clonotype was seen many times. The chain employs TRBV7-9 and TRBJ2-2; D is unresolved. Trimming pared 6 bases from V and 4 bases from J, leaving 15 bases between. Germline-derived CDR1 and CDR2 are SEHNR and FQNEAQ (reference sequence). The CDR3 runs 15 residues. The CDR3 DNA follows: TGTGCCAGCAGGGATCGGGTAGGGTTCACCGGGGAGCTGTTTTTT. It yields the protein CASRDRVGFTGELFF.

This clonotype was recorded many times. CDR3: CASSTRTGAPFNTGELFF. CDR3 DNA sequence: TGTGCCAGTAGTACCCGGACAGGCGCACCGTTTAATACCGGGGAGCTGTTTTTT. The V gene is TRBV19, the J gene TRBJ2-2, with TRBD1 identical over 7 bases. Unmatched junction bases numbered 16, after V lost 4 bases and J lost 5 bases. Germline assignment: CDR1 LNHDA and CDR2 SQIVND (reference sequence). The CDR3 consists of 18 residues.

Ten or more counts support this clonotype. This chain joins TRBV30 and TRBJ2-7; TRBD1 or TRBD2 may be the D gene (5 bases each). Per the germline V gene, CDR1 is GTSNPN and CDR2 is SVGIG (reference sequence). This CDR3 has 16 amino acids. V was clipped by 0 bases and J by 1 base, with 16 bases between them. CDR3 in amino acids: CAWSVRWGGLSYEQYF. The CDR3 DNA sequence: TGTGCCTGGAGTGTTCGTTGGGGCGGGCTTTCCTACGAGCAGTACTTC.

This clonotype was seen at least ten times. CDR3 region: CASSPSGRKQYF. The CDR3 region has the DNA TGTGCCAGCAGTCCATCCGGGAGGAAGCAGTACTTC. The V call is TRBV12-3 or TRBV12-4, the J call TRBJ2-7; 7 positions agree with TRBD2. The CDR3 sequence is 12 residues long. V lost 5 bases to trimming and J lost 8 bases; unmatched junction nucleotides: 6.

In its sample, this clonotype was seen many times. The chain has TRBV6-5 and TRBJ1-1; D is undetermined. The CDR3 runs to 11 residues. The V gene lost 6 bases and the J gene lost 2 bases, with 4 bases spanning the gap. CDR1 and CDR2 (germline): MNHEY, SVGAGI. CDR3 protein: CASSRNTEAFF. The DNA of the CDR3 is TGTGCCAGCAGCCGTAACACTGAAGCTTTCTTT.

This clonotype showed up many times. This chain links TRBV6-5 with TRBJ1-6; D not certain. Trimming removed 0 bases from V and 10 bases from J, with 13 bases in between. This CDR3 has 15 amino acids. The germline CDR1 and CDR2 sequences are MNHEY and SVGAGI. The CDR3 loop is CASSYSRVSLSPLHF. DNA of the CDR3: TGTGCCAGCAGTTACTCGAGGGTTAGTCTCTCACCCCTCCACTTT.

This clonotype was detected ten times or more. J is TRBJ2-2 and V is TRBV15; 8 bases are shared with TRBD1. Losses at the gene ends were 4 bases for V and 0 bases for J; bases not matched to a gene: 7. Germline V gene lookup returns CDR1 LNHNV and CDR2 YYDKDF (reference sequence). CDR3 length: 17 amino acids. CDR3 amino acids: CATSTDRGPPNTGELFF. CDR3 DNA: TGTGCCACCAGCACCGACAGGGGCCCCCCGAACACCGGGGAGCTGTTTTTT.

V gene TRBV30 combines with J gene TRBJ2-7; D perhaps matches TRBD2 (6 bases). Trimming removed 2 bases at V and 7 bases at J, with 9 bases between. In germline, CDR1 is GTSNPN, CDR2 SVGIG (reference sequence). The CDR3 spans 11 residues. The CDR3 DNA reads TGTGCCTGGAGTCGGCGGGGTGAGCAGTACTTC. Translated, it gives CAWSRRGEQYF.

This clonotype has a handful of counts. The J gene is TRBJ1-2, the V gene TRBV10-3, with 8 bases lining up with TRBD1. V lost 2 bases and J lost 2; bases outside the gene matches: 4. There are 15 residues in the CDR3. From germline, CDR1 is ENHRY and CDR2 SYGVKD. CDR3 in amino acids: CAISEDRGGNYGYTF. CDR3 coding DNA: TGTGCCATCAGTGAGGACAGGGGAGGGAACTATGGCTACACCTTC.

The rearrangement uses TRBV20-1 and TRBJ1-1, with 7 bases fitting TRBD1. The V and J ends lost 6 bases and 0 bases, in that order; junction bases with no gene match: 7. Germline CDR1 DFQATT, CDR2 SNEGSKA (reference sequence). The CDR3 has 14 amino acids. The CDR3 is CSARTGAVNTEAFF. The CDR3 DNA reads as TGCAGTGCCCGGACAGGCGCCGTGAACACTGAAGCTTTCTTT.